This T cell receptor beta chain was profiled in a study of cytomegalovirus exposure and HLA in healthy donors. Whole-study context: Clustering assigned 81% of the approximately 390 genotyped donors to the Caucasian-associated ancestry cluster.

A multiplex PCR was run with 60 Vbeta primers and 13 Jbeta primers. Clones were sequenced by immunoSEQ multiplex PCR, and TCRdb holds only the in-frame ones, with some missing. The repertoire holds some 140,000 clones, with 80% as singletons. Sequenced input: PBMCs. The source of this sequence is a man aged 25 to 45 in good health and CMV-seropositive.

CDR3 sequence (DNA): TGTGCCAGCAGTGAACAGGGATTACGGCCCCAGCATTTT. It codes for CASSEQGLRPQHF. The V gene is TRBV2, the J gene TRBJ1-5, with D possibly matching TRBD1 (5 bases). The CDR3 runs 13 residues. The ends were cut back, 2 bases at V and 9 bases at J, with 11 bases in the middle. The germline V gene has CDR1 SNHLY and CDR2 FYNNEI.